The 21 T cell receptor beta chains listed next were all sequenced from one sample in a study of identical twins. Via MiXCR, TCRdb re-called the 5' RACE reads, giving one row per CDR3 protein. This sample has 500,000 or so distinct CDR3 sequences, with 14% found just once. These same records also appear under a second study, on yellow fever vaccine responses in identical twins.

The sequenced sample consisted of CD4+ T cells sorted from blood. Source of these receptors: a woman in her late teens or twenties in good health.

This clonotype was counted between two and nine times. The chain has TRBV24-1 and TRBJ2-2; no firm D call. The CDR3 has 13 amino acids. From germline, CDR1 is KGHDR and CDR2 SFDVKD. V was pared by 3 bases and J by 0 bases, with 1 base between. The CDR3 coding sequence is TGTGCCACCAGTGATCCGAACACCGGGGAGCTGTTTTTT. Translation gives CATSDPNTGELFF.

V usage is TRBV6-6 and J usage is TRBJ2-1, with D uncertain. Germline CDR1 and CDR2: MNHNY and SVGAGI (reference sequence). The CDR3 spans 12 residues. The V gene lost 6 bases and the J gene lost 3 bases, with 6 bases spanning the gap. The CDR3 loop reads CASRQNYNEQFF. Here the CDR3 DNA reads TGTGCCAGCAGACAGAACTACAATGAGCAGTTCTTC.

The chain has TRBV20-1 and TRBJ1-2; D is ambiguous. CDR1 and CDR2 (germline): DFQATT, SNEGSKA (reference sequence). This CDR3 is 15 amino acids long. Trimming left V 1 base short and J 5 bases short, with 17 bases between. The CDR3 DNA reads TGCAGTGCTAGAGGCTTACTTGGCTCGGGATATGGCTACACCTTC. As protein: CSARGLLGSGYGYTF.

V and J are TRBV2 and TRBJ2-5, with 13 bases aligning to TRBD2. Germline V gene sequence: CDR1 SNHLY, CDR2 FYNNEI. V trimming: 5 bases; J trimming: 1 base; junction bases outside the gene matches: 4. This CDR3 comprises 16 residues. The CDR3 sequence is CASSMTSGGPQETQYF. The CDR3 region has the DNA TGTGCCAGCAGTATGACTAGCGGGGGGCCCCAAGAGACCCAGTACTTC.

The chain uses TRBV20-1 and TRBJ1-2, with 8 bases identical to TRBD1. Germline trimming cut 6 bases from V and 4 bases from J; bases unmatched to any gene: 7. CDR3 length: 13 residues. Germline V CDR1 and CDR2: DFQATT, SNEGSKA (reference sequence). The CDR3: CSAGQGEGYGYTF. In DNA, the CDR3 is TGCAGTGCCGGACAGGGTGAGGGCTATGGCTACACCTTC.

The rearrangement uses TRBV2 and TRBJ2-7; D remains unclear. The CDR3 consists of 12 residues. Germline V CDR1 and CDR2: SNHLY, FYNNEI. V was shortened by 6 bases and J by 5 bases, with 11 bases between the two germline ends. As DNA, the CDR3 is TGTGCCAGCAGGGTCCTGGGCCACGAGCAGTACTTC. It encodes CASRVLGHEQYF.

There are many counts of this clonotype. The chain has TRBV11-2 and TRBJ2-4; TRBD2 aligns across 13 bases. The CDR3 is 20 residues long. CDR1 SGHAT and CDR2 FQNNGV come from the germline V gene. Trimming at V came to 1 base and at J to 0 bases, leaving 9 bases not matched to a gene. The CDR3 here is CASSLGEAGLAGLAKNIQYF. In nucleotides, the CDR3 is TGTGCCAGCAGCTTAGGAGAAGCGGGACTAGCGGGGCTAGCCAAAAACATTCAGTACTTC.

This clonotype was detected many times. This rearrangement joins TRBV29-1 to TRBJ2-1, with TRBD2 matching 7 bases. With 7 bases clipped from V and 6 bases from J, the junction kept 9 bases outside the gene matches. CDR1 and CDR2 from the germline V gene are SQVTM and ANQGSEA. The CDR3 loop spans 13 amino acids. CDR3 protein: CSAAGAIVNEQFF. The CDR3 nucleotides are TGCAGCGCTGCGGGAGCCATTGTCAATGAGCAGTTCTTC.

This clonotype was recorded a few times. This chain joins TRBV5-8 and TRBJ2-1; the D gene is possibly TRBD1 (5 bases). CDR3 length equals 16 residues. Trimming took off 4 bases at V and 9 bases at J, with 23 bases between the two ends. The V gene's germline CDR1 is SGHTS and CDR2 YDEGEE. CDR3 coding DNA: TGTGCCAGCAGCAAATTTTTAGTATTCCAGGGCGGTGAGCAGTTCTTC. Residues: CASSKFLVFQGGEQFF.

In DNA form, the CDR3 reads TGCAGTGCTACCGATATCCAGGGTAACCCCTACGAGCAGTACTTC. Protein: CSATDIQGNPYEQYF. The rearrangement uses TRBV20-1 and TRBJ2-7; D may be TRBD1 (5 bases). The CDR3 totals 15 residues. The ends were cut back, 4 bases at V and 2 bases at J, with 18 bases in the middle. Germline V gene sequence: CDR1 DFQATT, CDR2 SNEGSKA (reference sequence).

The V gene is TRBV7-2, the J gene TRBJ2-7, with 9 bases that match TRBD1. CDR3 length: 14 residues. V trimming: 5 bases; J trimming: 5 bases; junction bases outside the gene matches: 7. Germline CDR1 is SGHTA and CDR2 is FQGNSA. The CDR3 region is CASSQGQGYDEQYF. In DNA, the CDR3 is TGTGCCAGCAGCCAGGGACAGGGATACGACGAGCAGTACTTC.

This clonotype was seen more than once but under ten times. The chain has TRBV6-1 and TRBJ2-5, with TRBD2 matching 14 bases. The CDR3 runs to 16 residues. Losses at the gene ends were 6 bases for V and 4 bases for J; bases not matched to a gene: 7. Germline CDR1 MNHNS, CDR2 SASEGT. CDR3 in amino acids: CASRGLAGVFLETQYF. In DNA, the CDR3 is TGTGCCAGCAGGGGACTAGCGGGAGTGTTTTTAGAGACCCAGTACTTC.

This clonotype was counted ten times or more. The chain carries TRBV29-1 and TRBJ2-1, with 7 bases that match TRBD2. With V trimmed by 7 bases and J by 1 base, 4 bases remained unmatched. The CDR3 is 13 residues long. Germline CDR1 reads SQVTM; CDR2 reads ANQGSEA. In DNA form, the CDR3 reads TGCAGCGCCCGGGACTATTCCTACAATGAGCAGTTCTTC. Its translation: CSARDYSYNEQFF.

This clonotype turned up a few times. CDR3 in DNA: TGTGCCAGCAGCTTAAGAGGGGGGGAGCCCCAGCATTTT. It specifies CASSLRGGEPQHF. The chain recombines TRBV7-9 with TRBJ1-5, with D possibly TRBD1 on 6 matching bases. V shed 2 bases and J shed 8 bases, with 10 bases lying between them. Germline assignment: CDR1 SEHNR and CDR2 FQNEAQ (reference sequence). CDR3 length: 13 residues.

The gene calls are TRBV29-1 and TRBJ1-2; possibly TRBD1 for D (5 bases). Germline V lookup: CDR1 SQVTM, CDR2 ANQGSEA. The CDR3 contains 13 residues. Trimming removed 7 bases from V and 8 bases from J, with 20 bases in between. Here the CDR3 reads CSALKPGFGGYTF. In nucleotides, the CDR3 is TGCAGCGCGCTAAAGCCAGGGTTTGGAGGCTACACCTTC.

This clonotype was observed a handful of times. J is TRBJ2-5 and V is TRBV7-2, with D perhaps matching TRBD1 (5 bases). In germline, CDR1 is SGHTA, CDR2 FQGNSA. Trimming took off 1 base at V and 5 bases at J, with 11 bases between the two ends. This CDR3 has 14 residues. Here the CDR3 DNA reads TGTGCCAGCAGCTTAGAGCAGGGAACGGAGACCCAGTACTTC. Its protein product is CASSLEQGTETQYF.

This clonotype was seen only a few times. The CDR3 loop reads CASSALGGGGNQPQHF. CDR3 DNA: TGTGCCAGCAGCGCGCTGGGGGGCGGTGGCAATCAGCCCCAGCATTTT. The chain couples TRBV5-6 to TRBJ1-5; D is possibly TRBD1 (6 bases). The germline gives CDR1 SGHDT, CDR2 YYEEEE. This CDR3 is built from 16 residues. Trimming took off 4 bases at V and 2 bases at J, with 16 bases between the two ends. Filled out from reference TRBV5-6 and TRBJ1-5, the complete variable domain reads DAGVTQSPTHLIKTRGQQVTLRCSPKSGHDTVSWYQQALGQGPQFIFQYYEEEERQRGNFPDRFSGHQFPNYSSELNVNALLLGDSALYLCASSALGGGGNQPQHFGDGTRLSIL.

This clonotype has more than one count but fewer than ten. The chain is built from TRBV25-1 and TRBJ2-7, with 7 positions matching TRBD2. The CDR3 consists of 15 residues. Germline values: CDR1 MGHDK, CDR2 SYGVNS. Germline trimming cut 3 bases from V and 3 bases from J; bases unmatched to any gene: 8. Here the CDR3 reads CASSEAGEGHYEQYF. DNA for the CDR3: TGTGCCAGCAGTGAGGCGGGGGAAGGGCACTACGAGCAGTACTTC.

This rearrangement joins TRBV29-1 to TRBJ2-3; D might be TRBD2 (5 bases). The CDR3 extends over 12 amino acids. V shed 2 bases and J shed 8 bases, with 11 bases lying between them. The germline CDR1 and CDR2 sequences are SQVTM and ANQGSEA. CDR3 sequence reads: CSVERGMGTQYF. CDR3 nucleotide sequence: TGCAGCGTTGAAAGAGGGATGGGTACGCAGTATTTT.

The genes are TRBV14 and TRBJ2-4; 13 nucleotides align to TRBD2. Per germline, CDR1 SGHDN and CDR2 FVKESK. CDR3 size: 16 residues. Trimming cost V 4 bases and J 8 bases; bases outside gene matches: 8. The CDR3 reads CASSPGLAGAGDIQYF. In DNA, the CDR3 is TGTGCCAGCAGCCCCGGACTAGCGGGAGCTGGGGACATTCAGTACTTC.

Only a few counts were recorded for this clonotype. CDR3 protein: CSANGLAGEDTQYF. For the CDR3, the DNA is TGCAGTGCAAACGGACTAGCGGGAGAAGATACGCAGTATTTT. The chain carries TRBV20-1 and TRBJ2-3; 13 positions match TRBD2. This CDR3 is 14 amino acids long. The V and J ends lost 6 bases and 5 bases, in that order; junction bases with no gene match: 5. Germline CDR1 reads DFQATT; CDR2 reads SNEGSKA (reference sequence).